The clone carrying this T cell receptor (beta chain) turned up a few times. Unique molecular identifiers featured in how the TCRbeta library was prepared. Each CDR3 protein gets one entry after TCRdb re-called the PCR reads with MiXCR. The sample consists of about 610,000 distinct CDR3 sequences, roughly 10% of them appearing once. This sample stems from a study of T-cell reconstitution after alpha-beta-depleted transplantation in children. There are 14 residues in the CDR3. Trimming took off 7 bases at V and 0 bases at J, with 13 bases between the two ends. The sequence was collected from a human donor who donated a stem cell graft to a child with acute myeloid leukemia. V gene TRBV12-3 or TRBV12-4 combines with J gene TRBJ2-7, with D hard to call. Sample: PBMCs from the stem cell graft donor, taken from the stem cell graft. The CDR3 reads CASTPREASYEQYF. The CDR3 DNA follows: TGTGCCAGCACCCCTCGTGAAGCCTCCTACGAGCAGTACTTC.